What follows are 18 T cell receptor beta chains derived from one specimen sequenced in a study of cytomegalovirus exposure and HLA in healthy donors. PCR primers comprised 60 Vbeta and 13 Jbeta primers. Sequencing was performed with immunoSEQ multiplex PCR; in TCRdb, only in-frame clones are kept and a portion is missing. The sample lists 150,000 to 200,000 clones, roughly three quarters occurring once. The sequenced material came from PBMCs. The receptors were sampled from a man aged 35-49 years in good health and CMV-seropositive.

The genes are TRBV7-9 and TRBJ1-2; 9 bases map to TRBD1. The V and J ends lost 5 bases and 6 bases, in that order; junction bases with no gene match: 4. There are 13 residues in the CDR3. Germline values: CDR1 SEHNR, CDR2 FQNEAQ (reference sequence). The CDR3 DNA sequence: TGTGCCAGCAGCGTCGGGACAGGGAATGGCTACACCTTC. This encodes CASSVGTGNGYTF.

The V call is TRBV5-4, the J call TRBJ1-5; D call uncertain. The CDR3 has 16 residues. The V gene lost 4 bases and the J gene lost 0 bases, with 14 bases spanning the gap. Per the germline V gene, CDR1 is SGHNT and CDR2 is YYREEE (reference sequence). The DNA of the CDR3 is TGTGCCAGCAGCCTTGGAGGCCCCTATAGCAATCAGCCCCAGCATTTT. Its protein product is CASSLGGPYSNQPQHF. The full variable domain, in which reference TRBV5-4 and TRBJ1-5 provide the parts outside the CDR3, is ETGVTQSPTHLIKTRGQQVTLRCSSQSGHNTVSWYQQALGQGPQFIFQYYREEENGRGNFPPRFSGLQFPNYSSELNVNALELDDSALYLCASSLGGPYSNQPQHFGDGTRLSIL.

CDR3: CASQFDFTGELFF. The CDR3 nucleotides read TGTGCCAGCCAGTTCGACTTCACCGGGGAGCTGTTTTTT. The rearrangement joins TRBV2 to TRBJ2-2; the D is unclear. CDR3 length: 13 residues. Between the trimmed V and J ends, which lost 8 bases and 4 bases, there was a span of 11 bases. Germline values: CDR1 SNHLY, CDR2 FYNNEI. Variable domain in full (rest from reference TRBV2 and TRBJ2-2): EPEVTQTPSHQVTQMGQEVILRCVPISNHLYFYWYRQILGQKVEFLVSFYNNEISEKSEIFDDQFSVERPDGSNFTLKIRSTKLEDSAMYFCASQFDFTGELFFGEGSRLTVL.

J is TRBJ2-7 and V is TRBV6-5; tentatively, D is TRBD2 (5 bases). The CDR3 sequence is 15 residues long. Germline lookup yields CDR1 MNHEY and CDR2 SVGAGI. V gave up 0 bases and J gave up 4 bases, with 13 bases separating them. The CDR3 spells CASSYSRVRTYEQYF. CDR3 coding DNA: TGTGCCAGCAGTTACTCGAGAGTACGGACTTACGAGCAGTACTTC.

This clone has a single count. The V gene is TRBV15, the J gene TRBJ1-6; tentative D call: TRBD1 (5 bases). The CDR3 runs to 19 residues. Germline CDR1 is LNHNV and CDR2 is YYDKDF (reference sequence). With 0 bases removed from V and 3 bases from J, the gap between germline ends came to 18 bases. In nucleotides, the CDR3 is TGTGCCACCAGCAGAGATCATGGGGGTTGGGGGGGCTATAATTCACCCCTCCACTTT. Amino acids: CATSRDHGGWGGYNSPLHF.

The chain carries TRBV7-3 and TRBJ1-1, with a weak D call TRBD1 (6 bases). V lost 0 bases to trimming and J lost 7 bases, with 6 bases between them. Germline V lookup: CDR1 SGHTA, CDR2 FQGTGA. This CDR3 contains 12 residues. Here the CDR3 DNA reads TGTGCCAGCAGCTTAACGACAGGTGAAGCTTTCTTT. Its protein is CASSLTTGEAFF. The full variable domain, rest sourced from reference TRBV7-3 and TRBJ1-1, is GAGVSQTPSNKVTEKGKYVELRCDPISGHTALYWYRQSLGQGPEFLIYFQGTGAADDSGLPNDRFFAVRPEGSVSTLKIQRTERGDSAVYLCASSLTTGEAFFGQGTRLTVV.

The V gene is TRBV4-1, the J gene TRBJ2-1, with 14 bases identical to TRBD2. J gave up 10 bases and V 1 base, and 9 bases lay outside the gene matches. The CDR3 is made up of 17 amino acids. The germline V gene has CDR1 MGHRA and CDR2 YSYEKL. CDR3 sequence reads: CASSQGLAGGRTREQFF. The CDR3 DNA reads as TGCGCCAGCAGCCAAGGACTAGCGGGGGGGCGAACCCGGGAGCAGTTCTTC.

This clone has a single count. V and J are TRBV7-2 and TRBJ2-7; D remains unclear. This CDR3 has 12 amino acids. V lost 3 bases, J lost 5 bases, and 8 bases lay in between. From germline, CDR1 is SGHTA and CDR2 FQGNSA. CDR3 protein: CASSFDTDEQYF. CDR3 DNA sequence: TGTGCCAGCAGCTTTGATACAGACGAGCAGTACTTC. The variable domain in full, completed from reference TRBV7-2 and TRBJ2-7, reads GAGVSQSPSNKVTEKGKDVELRCDPISGHTALYWYRQSLGQGLEFLIYFQGNSAPDKSGLPSDRFSAERTGGSVSTLTIQRTQQEDSAVYLCASSFDTDEQYFGPGTRLTVT.

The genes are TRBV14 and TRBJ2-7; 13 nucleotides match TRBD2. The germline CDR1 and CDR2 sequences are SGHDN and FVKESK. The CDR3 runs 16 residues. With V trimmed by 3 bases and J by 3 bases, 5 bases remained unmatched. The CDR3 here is CASSHGGLAGYYEQYF. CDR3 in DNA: TGTGCCAGCAGCCATGGGGGACTAGCGGGATACTACGAGCAGTACTTC.

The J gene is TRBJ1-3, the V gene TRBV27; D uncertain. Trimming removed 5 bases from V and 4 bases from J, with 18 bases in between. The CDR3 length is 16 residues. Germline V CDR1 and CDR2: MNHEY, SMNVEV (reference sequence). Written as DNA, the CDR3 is TGTGCCAGCAGTCCCCTCACCCGGGGATCCGGAAACACCATATATTTT. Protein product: CASSPLTRGSGNTIYF.

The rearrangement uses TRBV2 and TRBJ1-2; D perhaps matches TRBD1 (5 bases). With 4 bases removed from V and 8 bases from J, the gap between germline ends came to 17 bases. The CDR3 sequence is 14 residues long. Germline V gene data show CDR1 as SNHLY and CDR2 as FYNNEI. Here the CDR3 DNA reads TGTGCCAGCAGTGTAATTGTAGGCAGGGTAGGCTACACCTTC. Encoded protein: CASSVIVGRVGYTF.

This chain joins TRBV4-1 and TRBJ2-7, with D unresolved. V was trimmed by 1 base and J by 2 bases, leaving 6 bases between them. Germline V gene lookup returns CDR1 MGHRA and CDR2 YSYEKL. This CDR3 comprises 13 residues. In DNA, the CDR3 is TGCGCCAGCAGCCAAGGAGGTACCTACGAGCAGTACTTC. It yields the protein CASSQGGTYEQYF.

In DNA form, the CDR3 reads TGTGCCAGCTCACCACCCTTCGGGGGAGGTGGGACAGGGACCTACGAGCAGTACTTC. This encodes CASSPPFGGGGTGTYEQYF. The rearrangement uses TRBV18 and TRBJ2-7; 9 bases agree with TRBD1. Germline loops: CDR1 KGHSH, CDR2 LQKENI. This CDR3 is built from 19 residues. The V and J ends lost 0 bases and 2 bases, in that order; junction bases with no gene match: 14.

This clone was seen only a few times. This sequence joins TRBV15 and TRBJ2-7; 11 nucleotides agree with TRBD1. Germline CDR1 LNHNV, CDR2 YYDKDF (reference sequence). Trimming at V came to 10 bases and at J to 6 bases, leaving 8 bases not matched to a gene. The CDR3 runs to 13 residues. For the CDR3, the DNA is TGTGCCAGCAGGGGACAGGGGGAGGCCGAGCAGTACTTC. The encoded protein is CASRGQGEAEQYF.

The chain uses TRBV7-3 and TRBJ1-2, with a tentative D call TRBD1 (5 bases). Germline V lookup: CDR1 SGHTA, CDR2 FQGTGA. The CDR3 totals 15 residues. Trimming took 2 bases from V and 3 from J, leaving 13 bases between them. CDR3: CASSLGPSRDYGYTF. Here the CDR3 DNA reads TGTGCCAGCAGCTTAGGACCCAGCAGGGACTATGGCTACACCTTC.

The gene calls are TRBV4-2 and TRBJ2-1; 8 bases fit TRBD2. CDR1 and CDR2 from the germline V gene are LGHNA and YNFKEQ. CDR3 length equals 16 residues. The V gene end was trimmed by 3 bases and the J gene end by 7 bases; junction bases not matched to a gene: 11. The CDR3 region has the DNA TGTGCCAGCAGCCATTCCCCGGGACTAGTACTTAATGAGCAGTTCTTC. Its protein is CASSHSPGLVLNEQFF.

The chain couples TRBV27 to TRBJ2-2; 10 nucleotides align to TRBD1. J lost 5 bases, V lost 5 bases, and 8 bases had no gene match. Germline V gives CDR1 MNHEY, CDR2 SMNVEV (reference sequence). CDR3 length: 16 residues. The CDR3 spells CASSRTRQGATGELFF. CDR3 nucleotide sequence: TGTGCCAGCAGTCGGACTAGACAGGGGGCAACCGGGGAGCTGTTTTTT.

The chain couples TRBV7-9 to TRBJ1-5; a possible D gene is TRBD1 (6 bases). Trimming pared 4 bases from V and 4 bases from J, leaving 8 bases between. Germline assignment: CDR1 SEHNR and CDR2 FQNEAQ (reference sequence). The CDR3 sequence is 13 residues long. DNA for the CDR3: TGTGCCAGCAGCTACGGACAGAATCAGCCCCAGCATTTT. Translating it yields CASSYGQNQPQHF.